This T cell receptor beta chain was sequenced during a study of blood T cell repertoires in COVID-19. For the study at large: Sources were T cells, B-cell-depleted T cells, or PBMCs; the material itself was cDNA or gDNA.

In the source study's methods: Scientists estimated how many nucleated cells there were by amplifying reference gene primers. Libraries were prepared by immunoSEQ multiplex PCR; TCRdb keeps only in-frame clonotypes and omits some of them. For V, J and clone size, that table is used; D and trimming come from the DNA. This sample has 150,000 to 200,000 clones, with about 88% found just once. The CDR3 loop spans 17 amino acids. Germline V gene data show CDR1 as LNHDA and CDR2 as SQIVND (reference sequence). Germline trimming cut 5 bases from V and 9 bases from J; bases unmatched to any gene: 16. The V and J genes are TRBV19 and TRBJ2-1; 10 bases match TRBD2. The sequence derives from a man between 65 and 85 years old with active or convalescent COVID-19. Material for sequencing was peripheral blood. CDR3 residues: CASSWGRAGGALGEQFF. The CDR3 bases are TGTGCCAGTAGTTGGGGCCGAGCGGGGGGGGCCTTAGGTGAGCAGTTCTTC.